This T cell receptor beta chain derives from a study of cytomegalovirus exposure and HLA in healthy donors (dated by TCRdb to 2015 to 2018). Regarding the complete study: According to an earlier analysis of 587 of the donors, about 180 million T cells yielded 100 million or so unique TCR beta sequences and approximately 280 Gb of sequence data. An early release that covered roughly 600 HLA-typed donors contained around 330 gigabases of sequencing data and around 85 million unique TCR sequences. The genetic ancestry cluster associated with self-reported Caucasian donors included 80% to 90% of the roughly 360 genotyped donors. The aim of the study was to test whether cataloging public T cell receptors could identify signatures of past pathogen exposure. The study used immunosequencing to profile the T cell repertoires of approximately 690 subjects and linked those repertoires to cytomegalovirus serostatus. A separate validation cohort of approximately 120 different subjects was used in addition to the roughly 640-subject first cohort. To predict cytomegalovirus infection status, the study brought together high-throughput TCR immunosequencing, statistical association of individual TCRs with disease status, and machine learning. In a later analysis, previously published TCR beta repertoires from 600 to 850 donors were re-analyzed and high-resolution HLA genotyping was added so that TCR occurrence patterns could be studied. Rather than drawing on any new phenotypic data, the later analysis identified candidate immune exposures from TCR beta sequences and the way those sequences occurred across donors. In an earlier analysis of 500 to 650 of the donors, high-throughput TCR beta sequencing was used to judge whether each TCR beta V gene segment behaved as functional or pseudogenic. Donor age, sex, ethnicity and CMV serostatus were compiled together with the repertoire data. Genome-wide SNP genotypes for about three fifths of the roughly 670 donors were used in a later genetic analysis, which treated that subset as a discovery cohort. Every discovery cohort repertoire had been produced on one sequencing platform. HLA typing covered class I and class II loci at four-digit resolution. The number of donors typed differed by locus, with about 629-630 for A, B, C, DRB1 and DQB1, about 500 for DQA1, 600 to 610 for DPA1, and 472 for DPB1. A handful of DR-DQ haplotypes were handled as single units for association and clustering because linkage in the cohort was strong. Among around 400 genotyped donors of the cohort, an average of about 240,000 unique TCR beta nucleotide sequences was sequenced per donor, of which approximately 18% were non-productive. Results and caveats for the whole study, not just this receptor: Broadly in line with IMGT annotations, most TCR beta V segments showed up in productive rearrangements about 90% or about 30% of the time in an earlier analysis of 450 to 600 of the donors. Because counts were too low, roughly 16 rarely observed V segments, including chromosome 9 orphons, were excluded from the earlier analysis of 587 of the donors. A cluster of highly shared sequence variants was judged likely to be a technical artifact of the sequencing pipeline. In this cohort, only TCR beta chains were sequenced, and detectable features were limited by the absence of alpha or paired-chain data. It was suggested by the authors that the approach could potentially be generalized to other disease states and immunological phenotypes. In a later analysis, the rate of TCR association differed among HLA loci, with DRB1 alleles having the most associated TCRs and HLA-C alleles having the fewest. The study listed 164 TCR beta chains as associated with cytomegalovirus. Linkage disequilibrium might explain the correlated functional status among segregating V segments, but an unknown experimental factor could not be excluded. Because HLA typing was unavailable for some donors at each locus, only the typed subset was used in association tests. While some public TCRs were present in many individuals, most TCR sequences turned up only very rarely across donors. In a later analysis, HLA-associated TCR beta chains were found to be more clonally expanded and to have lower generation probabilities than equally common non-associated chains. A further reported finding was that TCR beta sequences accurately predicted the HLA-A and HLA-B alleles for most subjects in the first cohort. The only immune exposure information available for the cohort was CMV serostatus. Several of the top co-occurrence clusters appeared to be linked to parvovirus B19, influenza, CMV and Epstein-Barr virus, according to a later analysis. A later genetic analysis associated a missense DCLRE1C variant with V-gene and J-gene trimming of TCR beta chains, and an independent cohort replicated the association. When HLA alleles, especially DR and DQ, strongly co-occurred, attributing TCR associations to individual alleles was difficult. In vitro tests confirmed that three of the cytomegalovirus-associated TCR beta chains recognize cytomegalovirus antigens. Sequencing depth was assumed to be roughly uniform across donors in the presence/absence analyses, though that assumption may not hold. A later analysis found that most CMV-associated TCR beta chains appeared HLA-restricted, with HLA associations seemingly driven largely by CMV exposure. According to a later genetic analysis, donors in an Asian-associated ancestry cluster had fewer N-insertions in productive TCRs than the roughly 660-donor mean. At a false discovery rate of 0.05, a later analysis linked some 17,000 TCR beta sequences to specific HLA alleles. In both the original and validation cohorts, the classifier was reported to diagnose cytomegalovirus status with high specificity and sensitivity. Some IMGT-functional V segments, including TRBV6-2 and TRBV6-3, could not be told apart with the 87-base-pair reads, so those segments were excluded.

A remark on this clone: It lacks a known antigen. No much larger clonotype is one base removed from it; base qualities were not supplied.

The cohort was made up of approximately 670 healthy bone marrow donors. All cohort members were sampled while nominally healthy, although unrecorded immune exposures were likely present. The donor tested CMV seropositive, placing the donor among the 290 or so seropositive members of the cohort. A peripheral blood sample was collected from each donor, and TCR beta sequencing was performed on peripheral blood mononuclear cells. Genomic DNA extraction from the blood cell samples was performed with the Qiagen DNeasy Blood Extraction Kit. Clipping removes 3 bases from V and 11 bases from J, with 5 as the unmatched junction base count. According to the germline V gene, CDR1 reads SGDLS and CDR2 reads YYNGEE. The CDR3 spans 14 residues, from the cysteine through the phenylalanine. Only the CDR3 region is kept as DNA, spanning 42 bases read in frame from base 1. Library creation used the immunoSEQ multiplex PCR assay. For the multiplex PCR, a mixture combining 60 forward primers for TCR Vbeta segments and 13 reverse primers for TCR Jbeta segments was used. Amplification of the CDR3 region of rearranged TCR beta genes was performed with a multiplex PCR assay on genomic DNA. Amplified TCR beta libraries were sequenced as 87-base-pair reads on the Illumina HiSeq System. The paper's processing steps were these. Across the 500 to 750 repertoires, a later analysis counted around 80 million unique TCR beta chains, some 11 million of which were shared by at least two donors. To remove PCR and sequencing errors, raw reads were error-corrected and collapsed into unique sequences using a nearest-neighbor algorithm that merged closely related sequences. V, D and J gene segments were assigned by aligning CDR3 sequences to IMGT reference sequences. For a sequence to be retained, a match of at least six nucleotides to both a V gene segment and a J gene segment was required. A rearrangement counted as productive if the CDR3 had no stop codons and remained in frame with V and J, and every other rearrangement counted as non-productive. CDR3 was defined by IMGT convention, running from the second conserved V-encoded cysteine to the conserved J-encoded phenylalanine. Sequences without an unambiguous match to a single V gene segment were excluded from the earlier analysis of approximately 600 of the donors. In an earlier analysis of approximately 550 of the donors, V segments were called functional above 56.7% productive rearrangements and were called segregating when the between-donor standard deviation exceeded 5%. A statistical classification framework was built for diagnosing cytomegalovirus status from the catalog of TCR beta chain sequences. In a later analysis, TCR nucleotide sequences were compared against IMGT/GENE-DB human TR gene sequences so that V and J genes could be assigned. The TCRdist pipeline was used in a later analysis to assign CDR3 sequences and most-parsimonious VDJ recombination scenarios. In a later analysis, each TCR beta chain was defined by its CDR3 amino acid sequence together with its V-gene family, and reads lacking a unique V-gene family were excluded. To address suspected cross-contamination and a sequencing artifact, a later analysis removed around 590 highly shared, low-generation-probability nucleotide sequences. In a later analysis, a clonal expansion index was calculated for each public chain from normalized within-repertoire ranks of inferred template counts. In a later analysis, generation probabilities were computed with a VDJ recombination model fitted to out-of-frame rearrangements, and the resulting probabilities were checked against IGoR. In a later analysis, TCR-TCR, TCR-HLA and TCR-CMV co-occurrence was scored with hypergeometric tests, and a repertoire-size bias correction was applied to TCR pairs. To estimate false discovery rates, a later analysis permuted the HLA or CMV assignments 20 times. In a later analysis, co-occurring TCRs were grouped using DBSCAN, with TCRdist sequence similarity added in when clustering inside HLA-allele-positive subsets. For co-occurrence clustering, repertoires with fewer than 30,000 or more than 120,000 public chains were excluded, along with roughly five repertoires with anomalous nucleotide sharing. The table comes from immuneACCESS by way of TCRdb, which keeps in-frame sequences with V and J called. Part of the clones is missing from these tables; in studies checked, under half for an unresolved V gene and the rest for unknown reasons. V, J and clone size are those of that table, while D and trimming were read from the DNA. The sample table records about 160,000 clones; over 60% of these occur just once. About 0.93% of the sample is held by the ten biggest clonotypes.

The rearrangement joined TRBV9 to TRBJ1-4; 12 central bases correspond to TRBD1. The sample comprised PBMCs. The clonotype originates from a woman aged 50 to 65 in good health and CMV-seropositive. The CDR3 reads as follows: CASSEGTGGGKLFF. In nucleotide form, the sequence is TGTGCCAGCAGCGAGGGGACAGGGGGCGGGAAACTGTTTTTT. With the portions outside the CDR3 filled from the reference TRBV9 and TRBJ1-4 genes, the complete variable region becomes DSGVTQTPKHLITATGQRVTLRCSPRSGDLSVYWYQQSLDQGLQFLIQYYNGEERAKGNILERFSAQQFPDLHSELNLSSLELGDSALYFCASSEGTGGGKLFFGSGTQLSVL.